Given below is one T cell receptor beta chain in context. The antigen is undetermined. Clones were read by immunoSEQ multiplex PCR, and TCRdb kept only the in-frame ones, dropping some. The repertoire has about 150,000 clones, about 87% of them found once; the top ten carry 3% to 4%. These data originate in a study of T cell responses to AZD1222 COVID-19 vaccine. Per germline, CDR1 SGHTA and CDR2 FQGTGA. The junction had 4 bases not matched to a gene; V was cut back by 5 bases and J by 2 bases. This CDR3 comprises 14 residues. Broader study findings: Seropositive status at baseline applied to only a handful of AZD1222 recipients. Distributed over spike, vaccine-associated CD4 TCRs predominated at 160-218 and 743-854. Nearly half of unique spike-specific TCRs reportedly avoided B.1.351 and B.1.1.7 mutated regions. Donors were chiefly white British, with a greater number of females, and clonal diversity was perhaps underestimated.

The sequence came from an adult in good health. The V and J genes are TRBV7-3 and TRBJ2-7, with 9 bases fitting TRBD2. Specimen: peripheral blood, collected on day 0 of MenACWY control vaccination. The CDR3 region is CASSRGGAAYEQYF. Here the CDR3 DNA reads TGTGCCAGCAGCCGCGGGGGGGCGGCCTACGAGCAGTACTTC.